This is a list of T cell receptor beta chains from one sample in a study of blood T cells in healthy people across ages. TCRdb reprocessed the 5' RACE reads via MiXCR and lists one record per CDR3 protein. Among some 790,000 distinct CDR3 sequences listed, 25% to 30% were seen once. What was sequenced was blood. Receptors were obtained from a woman of 80 years or more in good health. CDR3s include the opening cysteine and the closing phenylalanine or tryptophan. D genes are given only for firm matches. Size is stated for part of the rows, as once, few or many counts, or as a class when the clone is expanded.

TRBJ2-1 | TRBV5-1 | - | few | CASSSTDAIAMNEQFF | TGCGCCAGCAGCTCTACGGACGCAATTGCGATGAATGAGCAGTTCTTC
TRBJ2-5 | TRBV20-1 | - | - | CSATRIRDHLGETQYF | TGCAGTGCGACGAGGATCCGGGATCACCTGGGGGAGACCCAGTACTTC
TRBJ1-6 | TRBV12-3/TRBV12-4 | - | many | CASRPGEMSPLHF | TGTGCCAGCAGACCCGGAGAAATGTCACCCCTCCACTTT
TRBJ1-4 | TRBV12-3/TRBV12-4 | - | - | CASSFSPAGWEKLFF | TGTGCCAGCAGTTTTAGTCCGGCAGGGTGGGAAAAACTGTTTTTT
TRBJ2-4 | TRBV28 | - | many | CASRRTDLAKNIQYF | TGTGCCAGCAGAAGGACAGATTTAGCCAAAAACATTCAGTACTTC
TRBJ2-3 | TRBV11-2 | - | many | CASSSALARPDTQYF | TGTGCCAGCAGCTCCGCTCTAGCGCGTCCAGATACGCAGTATTTT
TRBJ2-2 | TRBV6-6 | - | - | CASSYPDSGTGELFF | TGTGCCAGCAGTTACCCGGACAGTGGCACCGGGGAGCTGTTTTTT
TRBJ1-1 | TRBV5-1 | TRBD1 | few | CASSLAGQGETEAFF | TGCGCCAGCAGCTTGGCCGGGCAGGGGGAGACTGAAGCTTTCTTT
TRBJ1-2 | TRBV29-1 | - | many | CSVSRDHGYTF | TGCAGCGTCAGCAGGGATCATGGCTACACCTTC
TRBJ2-6 | TRBV6-1 | - | few | CASSNPAGAANVLTF | TGTGCCAGCAGTAACCCCGCCGGGGCAGCCAACGTCCTGACTTTC
TRBJ2-5 | TRBV5-1 | TRBD1 | many | CASSETGGGETQYF | TGCGCCAGCAGCGAGACAGGGGGCGGAGAGACCCAGTACTTC
TRBJ1-1 | TRBV20-1 | - | - | CSARSRVAEAFF | TGCAGTGCTAGAAGCAGGGTGGCTGAAGCTTTCTTT
TRBJ2-3 | TRBV2 | - | many | CASRASGAKTDTQYF | TGTGCCAGCAGAGCCTCGGGGGCGAAGACAGATACGCAGTATTTT
TRBJ2-1 | TRBV10-3 | - | few | CAIKRELNNEQFF | TGTGCCATCAAGAGGGAACTGAACAATGAGCAGTTCTTC
TRBJ2-7 | TRBV9 | TRBD2 | many | CASSVGLAGSAHEQYF | TGTGCCAGCAGCGTGGGACTAGCGGGATCTGCCCACGAGCAGTACTTC
TRBJ1-1 | TRBV6-2/TRBV6-3 | - | few | CASSYSSFRRPNTEAFF | TGTGCCAGCAGTTACTCGAGCTTCCGGCGGCCGAACACTGAAGCTTTCTTT
TRBJ1-4 | TRBV6-5 | TRBD1 | few | CASKGTGTGLNEKLFF | TGTGCCAGCAAGGGCACCGGGACAGGCCTTAATGAAAAACTGTTTTTT
TRBJ2-1 | TRBV5-1 | TRBD2 | - | CVNSVSGSGAYNEQFF | TGCGTCAACTCGGTCTCGGGGAGCGGGGCCTACAATGAGCAGTTCTTC
TRBJ2-4 | TRBV20-1 | TRBD1 | many | CSAPGTGGLKNIQYF | TGCAGTGCTCCTGGGACAGGGGGCCTTAAAAACATTCAGTACTTC
TRBJ2-3 | TRBV20-1 | - | many | CSARNIDSFTDTQYF | TGCAGTGCTAGGAACATTGACTCCTTCACAGATACGCAGTATTTT
TRBJ2-5 | TRBV7-6 | TRBD2 | - | CASSFGSGGAWETQYF | TGTGCCAGCAGCTTCGGTAGCGGGGGGGCGTGGGAGACCCAGTACTTC
TRBJ1-3 | TRBV4-3 | TRBD1 | - | CASSPGQGFSGNTIYF | TGCGCCAGCAGCCCAGGACAGGGTTTCTCTGGAAACACCATATATTTT
TRBJ2-7 | TRBV20-1 | TRBD1 | many | CSASNPTGKHEQYF | TGCAGTGCTAGTAATCCGACAGGGAAGCACGAGCAGTACTTC
TRBJ2-1 | TRBV7-6 | TRBD2 | once | CASSLAGGSRNEQFF | TGTGCCAGCAGCTTGGCGGGGGGGAGTCGGAATGAGCAGTTCTTC
TRBJ1-2 | TRBV7-2 | - | many | CASSSRNTGLYGYTF | TGTGCCAGCAGCTCCCGAAACACAGGGCTCTATGGCTACACCTTC
TRBJ2-1 | TRBV7-2 | TRBD2 | many | CASKRLAGGFEQFF | TGTGCCAGCAAGAGGCTAGCGGGGGGTTTTGAGCAGTTCTTC
TRBJ2-5 | TRBV5-1 | - | many | CASSLEGLAETQYF | TGCGCCAGCAGCTTGGAAGGCCTAGCAGAGACCCAGTACTTC
TRBJ2-2 | TRBV12-3/TRBV12-4 | - | - | CASSPDRLRTGELFF | TGTGCCAGCAGCCCTGACAGGTTACGCACCGGGGAGCTGTTTTTT
TRBJ2-6 | TRBV5-6 | TRBD1 | many | CASSSGGPGANVLTF | TGTGCCAGCAGCTCAGGGGGACCTGGGGCCAACGTCCTGACTTTC
TRBJ2-7 | TRBV4-2 | TRBD1 | many | CASSRPDGTGTYEQYF | TGTGCCAGCAGCCGACCCGACGGGACAGGCACCTACGAGCAGTACTTC
TRBJ1-6 | TRBV30 | - | - | CAWSVWANSPLHF | TGTGCCTGGAGTGTATGGGCTAATTCACCCCTCCACTTT
TRBJ2-3 | TRBV5-5 | - | - | CASSFAGFGTSTDTQYF | TGTGCCAGCAGCTTCGCGGGGTTTGGAACTAGCACAGATACGCAGTATTTT
TRBJ2-3 | TRBV6-1 | TRBD1 | many | CASSEGQGATDTQYF | TGTGCCAGCAGTGAAGGACAGGGGGCTACAGATACGCAGTATTTT
TRBJ2-6 | TRBV18 | - | - | CASSPLEGSGANVLTF | TGTGCCAGCTCACCCCTTGAGGGTTCTGGGGCCAACGTCCTGACTTTC
TRBJ1-2 | TRBV9 | - | - | CASSAGTHKANYGYTF | TGTGCCAGCAGCGCCGGGACACATAAAGCTAACTATGGCTACACCTTC
TRBJ1-2 | TRBV7-2 | - | many | CASSAKSQGGVLGYTF | TGTGCCAGCAGCGCAAAATCTCAAGGAGGGGTATTAGGCTACACCTTC
TRBJ2-7 | TRBV20-1 | TRBD1 | - | CSARDRGTYEQYF | TGCAGTGCGCGGGACAGGGGTACCTACGAGCAGTACTTC
TRBJ1-1 | TRBV7-2 | TRBD1 | many | CASSSRGLNTEAFF | TGTGCCAGCAGCTCCAGGGGGCTGAACACTGAAGCTTTCTTT
TRBJ2-2 | TRBV4-3 | - | - | CTSSQGTFPGELFF | TGCACCAGCAGCCAAGGGACTTTCCCCGGGGAGCTGTTTTTT
TRBJ2-5 | TRBV19 | TRBD1 | - | CASSFKTGDETQYF | TGTGCCAGTAGCTTCAAGACAGGGGACGAGACCCAGTACTTC